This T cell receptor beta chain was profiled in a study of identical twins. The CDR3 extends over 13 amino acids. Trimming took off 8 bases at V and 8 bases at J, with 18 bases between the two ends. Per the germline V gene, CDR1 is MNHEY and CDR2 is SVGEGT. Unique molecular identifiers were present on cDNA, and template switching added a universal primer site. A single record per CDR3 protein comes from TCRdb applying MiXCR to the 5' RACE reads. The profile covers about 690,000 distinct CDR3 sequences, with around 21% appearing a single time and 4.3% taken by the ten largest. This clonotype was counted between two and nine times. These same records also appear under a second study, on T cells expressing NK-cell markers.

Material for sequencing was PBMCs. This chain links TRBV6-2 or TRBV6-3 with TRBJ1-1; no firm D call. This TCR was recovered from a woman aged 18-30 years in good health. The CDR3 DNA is TGTGCCAGCCTGATAGCACCCATTCCCGAAGCTTTCTTT. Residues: CASLIAPIPEAFF.